These 9 T cell receptor beta chains were sequenced from one sample in a study of blood T cell repertoires in COVID-19. The assay was immunoSEQ multiplex PCR, and TCRdb's table has in-frame clones only and misses some. The sample lists tens of thousands of clones, roughly three quarters occurring once. Source material: peripheral blood. These receptors were taken from a man aged 65 to 79 with COVID-19, enrolled during active disease.

V is TRBV6-2 or TRBV6-3 and J is TRBJ1-1; D is uncertain. The V gene's germline CDR1 is MNHEY and CDR2 SVGEGT. This CDR3 spans 12 amino acids. V dropped 3 bases and J dropped 5 bases, with 7 bases sitting between them. CDR3 in amino acids: CASSYSLTEAFF. DNA of the CDR3: TGTGCCAGCAGTTATTCCTTGACTGAAGCTTTCTTT.

The V and J genes are TRBV5-5 and TRBJ2-7; 9 bases are shared with TRBD1. V dropped 2 bases and J dropped 4; count of bases not matched to a gene: 7. The germline CDR1 and CDR2 sequences are SGHKS and YYEKEE (reference sequence). The CDR3 extends over 15 amino acids. CDR3 in DNA: TGTGCCAGCAGCTTCGGGACAGGGAAGAAATACGAGCAGTACTTC. Residues: CASSFGTGKKYEQYF.

The chain uses TRBV11-2 and TRBJ1-3; D not certain. The CDR3 runs 17 residues. V lost 1 base and J 0 bases, leaving 13 bases between the germline ends. The germline gives CDR1 SGHAT, CDR2 FQNNGV. Here the CDR3 DNA reads TGTGCCAGCAGCTTAGTACCCTTTGACTACTCTGGAAACACCATATATTTT. Translation gives CASSLVPFDYSGNTIYF.

The V call is TRBV19, the J call TRBJ2-7; 9 bases fit TRBD1. CDR3 length: 15 residues. From germline, CDR1 is LNHDA and CDR2 SQIVND (reference sequence). V shed 5 bases, J shed 3 bases, and the junction held 8 bases outside the gene matches. The CDR3 spells CASSSGTGYLYEQYF. DNA for the CDR3: TGTGCCAGTAGTTCGGGGACAGGGTATCTCTACGAGCAGTACTTC.

The rearrangement joins TRBV9 to TRBJ2-1; TRBD2 aligns across 14 bases. This CDR3 is 16 amino acids long. V was pared by 2 bases and J by 8 bases, with 6 bases of the junction left unmatched. Germline CDR1 reads SGDLS; CDR2 reads YYNGEE. The DNA for the CDR3 is TGTGCCAGCAGCGTCGGGGGGACTAGCGGGAGCGATGAGCAGTTCTTC. Protein product: CASSVGGTSGSDEQFF.

Regarding this clone: One end of the junction fails to match germline, which may point to a read error. The J gene is TRBJ1-2, the V gene TRBV6-5; tentatively, D is TRBD1 (6 bases). Germline loops: CDR1 MNHEY, CDR2 SVGAGI. The CDR3 has 13 residues. CDR3 DNA: TGTGCCAGCAAAGGACAGAGTAACTATGGTTACACCTTC. Encoded protein: CASKGQSNYGYTF.

V usage is TRBV5-5 and J usage is TRBJ2-1; no clear D gene. The V end lost 0 bases, the J end lost 3 bases, and 10 bases lay between the germline ends. This CDR3 region has 15 residues. CDR1 is SGHKS, CDR2 YYEKEE, per germline (reference sequence). CDR3 amino acids: CASSLDWASYNEQFF. As DNA, the CDR3 is TGTGCCAGCAGCTTGGATTGGGCCAGCTACAATGAGCAGTTCTTC.

The table lists this clone with a few counts. This chain connects TRBV18 to TRBJ1-1; 8 bases match TRBD1. CDR3 length equals 15 residues. J lost 0 bases, V lost 2 bases, and 2 bases had no gene match. The germline V gene encodes CDR1 KGHSH and CDR2 LQKENI. CDR3 protein: CASSPETGVNTEAFF. For the CDR3, the DNA is TGTGCCAGCTCACCAGAGACAGGGGTGAACACTGAAGCTTTCTTT.

The J gene is TRBJ1-2, the V gene TRBV5-4; 9 nucleotides align to TRBD1. The CDR3 totals 14 residues. The germline V gene encodes CDR1 SGHNT and CDR2 YYREEE (reference sequence). V lost 6 bases to trimming and J lost 1 base; unmatched junction nucleotides: 4. CDR3 region: CASTRDRDNYGYTF. CDR3 DNA sequence: TGTGCCAGCACGCGGGACAGGGATAACTATGGCTACACCTTC.